The source of this T cell receptor (beta chain) is a study of blood T cell repertoires in COVID-19. Study-wide context: The cDNA or gDNA used as material had been derived from T cells, B-cell-depleted T cells, or PBMCs.

Germline V lookup: CDR1 ENHRY, CDR2 SYGVKD. V lost 6 bases to trimming and J lost 6 bases, with 15 bases between them. CDR3 length: 13 residues. Method: immunoSEQ multiplex PCR; TCRdb's copy keeps in-frame clones and lacks some. Of roughly 250,000 clones listed, 75% to 90% were seen once; the top ten hold approximately 7.6%. The receptor comes from a man between 60 and 70 years old who had recovered from COVID-19. The specimen was peripheral blood. This chain links TRBV10-3 with TRBJ2-7; TRBD2 is a possible D gene (5 bases). The CDR3 DNA reads TGTGCCATCAGCCCTGACCGGGCGGGCGAGCAGTACGTC. Its translation is CAISPDRAGEQYV.